These 27 T cell receptor beta chains were all obtained from the same sample, sequenced in a study of T-cell memory formation after mild COVID-19. MiXCR, applied by TCRdb to the 5' RACE reads, yields one record per CDR3 protein. The sample has around 310,000 distinct CDR3 sequences, about 16% seen once. The sample comprised PBMCs or a T cell subset sorted from them (not recorded which). The receptors here all came from a man aged 18 to 30 who had mild COVID-19 (a few samples of this study predate the infection). Cell type and time point are not known.

This chain connects TRBV6-6 to TRBJ2-3, with 7 bases matching TRBD2. The J segment lost 0 bases and the V segment lost 6 bases, leaving 12 bases of the junction unmatched. The CDR3 runs to 17 residues. Germline-derived CDR1 and CDR2 are MNHNY and SVGAGI (reference sequence). In nucleotides, the CDR3 is TGTGCCAGCAGATCTCGGGGTCCTAGCGGTAGCACAGATACGCAGTATTTT. This gives the protein CASRSRGPSGSTDTQYF.

This clonotype came up a few times. The chain couples TRBV4-3 to TRBJ2-5; D gene ambiguous. With 2 bases removed from V and 0 bases from J, the gap between germline ends came to 7 bases. Germline V gene sequence: CDR1 LGHNA, CDR2 YSLEER. The CDR3 sequence is 14 residues long. The CDR3 spells CASSQRMYQETQYF. DNA of the CDR3: TGCGCCAGCAGCCAAAGGATGTACCAAGAGACCCAGTACTTC.

The CDR3 DNA reads TGCGCCAGCAGCCCCTCCGGGACTCCCGGTGTGGAAGCTTTCTTT. Amino acid sequence: CASSPSGTPGVEAFF. The chain joins TRBV4-3 to TRBJ1-1, with D perhaps matching TRBD1 (5 bases). The length of the CDR3 is 15 residues. CDR1 is LGHNA and CDR2 is YSLEER in the germline V gene. The V gene lost 4 bases and the J gene lost 8 bases, with 20 bases spanning the gap.

V and J are TRBV27 and TRBJ1-2; D is ambiguous. The CDR3 is 15 amino acids. V shed 2 bases and J shed 4 bases, with 14 bases lying between them. CDR1 and CDR2 from the germline V gene are MNHEY and SMNVEV (reference sequence). The CDR3 DNA follows: TGTGCCAGCAGTTTACGCCGGCCGGAGTCCTATGGCTACACCTTC. Translation gives CASSLRRPESYGYTF.

The chain has TRBV11-2 and TRBJ1-2, with 7 bases lining up with TRBD1. Per germline, CDR1 SGHAT and CDR2 FQNNGV. There are 13 residues in the CDR3. Trimming at V came to 6 bases and at J to 8 bases, leaving 9 bases not matched to a gene. In DNA, the CDR3 is TGTGCCAGCAGACAGGTGGAGGGGGCCGGCTACACCTTC. It is translated as CASRQVEGAGYTF.

This clonotype has just a few counts. The V gene is TRBV7-6, the J gene TRBJ2-2; D is possibly TRBD2 (5 bases). The CDR3 is 15 amino acids. V was cut by 4 bases and J by 2 bases, with 11 bases left in between. Germline CDR1 is SGHVS and CDR2 is FNYEAQ. CDR3 bases: TGTGCCAGCAGCTCCGGACTGTTAAACACCGGGGAGCTGTTTTTT. Protein sequence: CASSSGLLNTGELFF.

The chain links TRBV6-2 or TRBV6-3 to TRBJ2-3, with 7 bases that match TRBD1. Germline-derived CDR1 and CDR2 are MNHEY and SVGEGT. The V gene end was trimmed by 5 bases and the J gene end by 2 bases; junction bases not matched to a gene: 4. This CDR3 comprises 14 residues. This chain's CDR3 is CASSGGQLTDTQYF. CDR3 nucleotides: TGTGCCAGCAGTGGGGGACAGCTCACAGATACGCAGTATTTT.

This clonotype was seen ten or more times. V usage is TRBV4-1 and J usage is TRBJ2-1; 7 nucleotides agree with TRBD1. V lost 4 bases, J lost 3 bases, and 3 bases stayed unmatched. The germline V gene has CDR1 MGHRA and CDR2 YSYEKL. The CDR3 spans 14 residues. CDR3 sequence (DNA): TGCGCCAGCAGCCTAGGACAGGACTACAATGAGCAGTTCTTC. It codes for CASSLGQDYNEQFF.

The CDR3 spells CSAQRASSSTYNEQFF. For the CDR3, the DNA is TGCAGTGCTCAGAGAGCGTCTAGCAGCACCTACAATGAGCAGTTCTTC. The rearrangement joins TRBV20-1 to TRBJ2-1, with a tentative D call TRBD2 (5 bases). The germline gives CDR1 DFQATT, CDR2 SNEGSKA (reference sequence). This CDR3 has 16 amino acids. With 5 bases removed from V and 2 bases from J, the gap between germline ends came to 19 bases.

Only a few counts were recorded for this clonotype. This rearrangement joins TRBV4-2 to TRBJ1-5; D remains unclear. Germline CDR1 reads LGHNA; CDR2 reads YNFKEQ. V was clipped by 0 bases and J by 5 bases, with 14 bases between them. The CDR3 spans 16 residues. CDR3 coding DNA: TGTGCCAGCAGCCAAGAATGGACGGGGATCCATCAGCCCCAGCATTTT. Translation gives CASSQEWTGIHQPQHF.

J is TRBJ2-3 and V is TRBV4-2; a possible D gene is TRBD2 (5 bases). The CDR3 length is 13 residues. Per the germline V gene, CDR1 is LGHNA and CDR2 is YNFKEQ. The V gene lost 3 bases and the J gene lost 5 bases, with 9 bases spanning the gap. CDR3 nucleotides: TGTGCCAGCAGCCAGCTAGCTGGAGATACGCAGTATTTT. It yields the protein CASSQLAGDTQYF.

V usage is TRBV28 and J usage is TRBJ2-1; weak D call: TRBD1 (5 bases). The V gene lost 3 bases and the J gene lost 12 bases, with 15 bases spanning the gap. CDR1 and CDR2 from the germline V gene are MDHEN and SYDVKM. This CDR3 has 13 residues. The CDR3 is CASSFNRPLGQFF. CDR3 sequence (DNA): TGTGCCAGCAGTTTTAACAGGCCCCTTGGGCAGTTCTTC.

The sample holds many counts of this clonotype. The J gene is TRBJ1-3, the V gene TRBV12-3 or TRBV12-4; no clear D. Deletions cut 3 bases from V and 4 bases from J, with 7 bases between. This CDR3 is 13 amino acids long. The chain's CDR3 is CASSLVAGNTIYF. In DNA form, the CDR3 reads TGTGCCAGCAGTTTGGTCGCCGGAAACACCATATATTTT.

This clonotype was detected only once. V is TRBV4-1 and J is TRBJ1-2; no definite D call. V gave up 1 base and J gave up 6 bases, with 9 bases separating them. CDR3 length equals 13 residues. Germline CDR1 is MGHRA and CDR2 is YSYEKL. CDR3 DNA sequence: TGCGCCAGCAGCCAAGCGGTTCCGGATGGCTACACCTTC. Protein: CASSQAVPDGYTF.

This clonotype has just a few counts. CDR3 sequence reads: CASSRAGERGYTF. The CDR3 bases are TGTGCCAGCAGTCGGGCAGGGGAGCGCGGCTACACCTTC. J is TRBJ1-2 and V is TRBV6-6, with D tentatively TRBD1 (6 bases). The CDR3 consists of 13 residues. V lost 5 bases, J lost 8 bases, and 15 bases lay in between. Germline CDR1 is MNHNY and CDR2 is SVGAGI (reference sequence).

CDR3 residues: CASAAFMNTEAFF. DNA of the CDR3: TGTGCCAGCGCAGCTTTCATGAACACTGAAGCTTTCTTT. The V gene is TRBV6-5, the J gene TRBJ1-1; D is uncertain. CDR3 length: 13 residues. Germline assignment: CDR1 MNHEY and CDR2 SVGAGI. V shed 8 bases and J shed 0 bases, with 10 bases lying between them.

The rearrangement uses TRBV7-9 and TRBJ2-2, with D uncertain. This CDR3 is built from 12 residues. Trimming pared 2 bases from V and 5 bases from J, leaving 3 bases between. The germline CDR1 and CDR2 sequences are SEHNR and FQNEAQ (reference sequence). In nucleotides, the CDR3 is TGTGCCAGCAGCTTAAAAACCGGGGAGCTGTTTTTT. Its translation is CASSLKTGELFF.

This clonotype was observed many times. The V and J genes are TRBV7-2 and TRBJ1-1; D may be TRBD1 (6 bases). V was shortened by 7 bases and J by 1 base, with 10 bases between the two germline ends. CDR3 size: 13 residues. Germline V CDR1 and CDR2: SGHTA, FQGNSA. The CDR3 protein is CASTGQRNTEAFF. DNA of the CDR3: TGTGCCAGCACTGGACAGAGGAACACTGAAGCTTTCTTT.

The V and J genes are TRBV5-5 and TRBJ1-6; TRBD1 matches at 7 bases. J was trimmed by 2 bases and V by 5 bases; bases with no gene match: 7. In germline, CDR1 is SGHKS, CDR2 YYEKEE (reference sequence). The CDR3 extends over 16 amino acids. CDR3 region: CASRDRVGTYNSPLHF. In DNA form, the CDR3 reads TGTGCCAGCAGAGACAGGGTGGGAACCTATAATTCACCCCTCCACTTT.

This clonotype was counted a few times. The chain carries TRBV6-5 and TRBJ1-1; D not resolved. The CDR3 length is 18 residues. Trimming took off 7 bases at V and 5 bases at J, with 29 bases between the two ends. Germline assignment: CDR1 MNHEY and CDR2 SVGAGI. CDR3 DNA: TGTGCCAGCAAACGTGGAAGGGTCCTCTCCCTACCGGTGACTGAAGCTTTCTTT. Amino acids: CASKRGRVLSLPVTEAFF.

This clonotype appeared a few times. The chain employs TRBV20-1 and TRBJ2-5, with a possible D match to TRBD2 (5 bases). Deletions cut 7 bases from V and 2 bases from J, with 14 bases between. There are 13 residues in the CDR3. CDR1 is DFQATT, CDR2 SNEGSKA, per germline (reference sequence). CDR3 loop: CSVRPQRQETQYF. CDR3 in DNA: TGCAGTGTCCGGCCCCAGCGGCAAGAGACCCAGTACTTC.

This clonotype was detected ten times or more. This chain links TRBV27 with TRBJ2-7, with 12 bases aligning to TRBD1. CDR3 length: 16 amino acids. The germline CDR1 and CDR2 sequences are MNHEY and SMNVEV (reference sequence). The ends lost 2 bases at V and 7 bases at J; junction bases unmatched: 9. CDR3 sequence: CASSLAGTGGSGEQYF. In DNA, the CDR3 is TGTGCCAGCAGTTTAGCCGGGACAGGGGGCTCGGGAGAGCAGTACTTC.

At least ten counts were recorded for this clonotype. This chain links TRBV12-3 or TRBV12-4 with TRBJ2-7; TRBD1 matches 8 bases. With V trimmed by 4 bases and J by 3 bases, 17 bases remained unmatched. There are 18 residues in the CDR3. CDR3 bases: TGTGCCAGCAGTTCCACCCTAAGGTACAGGGGGTACGACTACGAGCAGTACTTC. This sequence encodes CASSSTLRYRGYDYEQYF.

The chain combines TRBV5-6 with TRBJ2-1; TRBD2 matches at 10 bases. Near its end, the DNA agrees better with TRBJ2-7, so the J call may be wrong. This CDR3 has 15 amino acids. Per germline, CDR1 SGHDT and CDR2 YYEEEE. The CDR3 region is CASSLVLAGRGEQYF. CDR3 DNA sequence: TGTGCCAGCAGCTTGGTACTAGCGGGACGGGGAGAGCAGTACTTC.

This clonotype has only a few counts. CDR3 in DNA: TGTGCCACCAGTGATCCGGGACAGGGGGCTGCCGATACGCAGTATTTT. Translated: CATSDPGQGAADTQYF. The chain carries TRBV24-1 and TRBJ2-3; 12 nucleotides agree with TRBD1. The ends lost 3 bases at V and 6 bases at J; junction bases unmatched: 6. There are 16 residues in the CDR3. Per germline, CDR1 KGHDR and CDR2 SFDVKD.

This clonotype was recorded a few times. V and J are TRBV6-5 and TRBJ1-5; D gene ambiguous. V was shortened by 0 bases and J by 11 bases, with 17 bases between the two germline ends. In germline, CDR1 is MNHEY, CDR2 SVGAGI. The CDR3 runs 15 residues. In DNA, the CDR3 is TGTGCCAGCAGTTACTCCGGGCCCAGCTCTACCACCCAGCATTTT. This encodes CASSYSGPSSTTQHF.

This sequence joins TRBV6-2 or TRBV6-3 and TRBJ1-5; 8 positions match TRBD1. V trimming: 2 bases; J trimming: 0 bases; junction bases outside the gene matches: 6. Germline lookup yields CDR1 MNHEY and CDR2 SVGEGT. The CDR3 is 17 amino acids. CDR3 coding DNA: TGTGCCAGCAGTTACGTCGGGACAGGATATAGCAATCAGCCCCAGCATTTT. Translating gives CASSYVGTGYSNQPQHF.